These 18 T cell receptor beta chains were all obtained from the same sample, sequenced in a study of long-term antiretroviral therapy in people with HIV (dated 2022 in TCRdb). The immunoSEQ hsTCRB v3.0 assay was used at survey level resolution to sequence the TRB variable region. Entries here come from immuneACCESS through TCRdb and include only in-frame sequences with V and J called. Some clones fail to appear in such tables; in the studies checked, an unresolved V gene covers under half of the shortfall, and the cause of the remainder is unknown. Counted in this sample were just under 20,000 clones; about 74% of them appeared once. The ten largest clones take up more than 9% of the sample. The sequencing used unsorted PBMCs, collected 0.5 years before starting antiretroviral therapy. These receptors originate from a man aged 18 to 30 with HIV.

The V call is TRBV12-5, the J call TRBJ2-2; TRBD1 is a possible D gene (5 bases). V lost 6 bases to trimming and J lost 6 bases, with 8 bases between them. The CDR3 has 12 residues. Germline V gives CDR1 LGHNT, CDR2 FRNRAP. This CDR3 is CASGPGPGELFF. CDR3 sequence (DNA): TGTGCTAGTGGACCAGGGCCCGGGGAGCTGTTTTTT. Supplemented by reference TRBV12-5 and TRBJ2-2, the full variable domain reads DARVTQTPRHKVTEMGQEVTMRCQPILGHNTVFWYRQTMMQGLELLAYFRNRAPLDDSGMPKDRFSAEMPDATLATLKIQPSEPRDSAVYFCASGPGPGELFFGEGSRLTVL.

The V gene is TRBV5-1, the J gene TRBJ2-3, with 7 bases that match TRBD1. V lost 2 bases and J lost 5; bases outside the gene matches: 5. The germline V gene has CDR1 SGHRS and CDR2 YFSETQ. The CDR3 is made up of 14 amino acids. The CDR3 bases are TGCGCCAGCAGCTTCTGGGACAGCCGAGATACGCAGTATTTT. The encoded protein is CASSFWDSRDTQYF.

This clone was seen a single time. The chain carries TRBV28 and TRBJ2-2; perhaps D is TRBD1 or TRBD2 (6 bases each). V was shortened by 11 bases and J by 0 bases, with 22 bases between the two germline ends. CDR3 length: 17 residues. The germline gives CDR1 MDHEN, CDR2 SYDVKM. CDR3 amino acids: CAVRRGETNTNTGELFF. DNA for the CDR3: TGTGCCGTTCGAAGGGGGGAGACTAATACGAACACCGGGGAGCTGTTTTTT. The variable domain in full, completed from reference TRBV28 and TRBJ2-2, reads DVKVTQSSRYLVKRTGEKVFLECVQDMDHENMFWYRQDPGLGLRLIYFSYDVKMKEKGDIPEGYSVSREKKERFSLILESASTNQTSMYLCAVRRGETNTNTGELFFGEGSRLTVL.

The V call is TRBV6-5, the J call TRBJ2-7; D perhaps matches TRBD2 (6 bases). This CDR3 region has 14 residues. V was pared by 6 bases and J by 3 bases, with 15 bases between. The germline gives CDR1 MNHEY, CDR2 SVGAGI. The DNA of the CDR3 is TGTGCCAGCAGAGTCCGGGACTTTGACTACGAGCAGTACTTC. This encodes CASRVRDFDYEQYF.

This rearrangement joins TRBV7-2 to TRBJ2-5; the D gene could be TRBD1 or TRBD2 (5 bases each). Germline-derived CDR1 and CDR2 are SGHTA and FQGNSA. This CDR3 is built from 15 residues. Trimming removed 5 bases at V and 5 bases at J, with 18 bases between. CDR3 nucleotide sequence: TGTGCCAGCAGCATGTACGGGGACGGGACGGAGACCCAGTACTTC. This gives the protein CASSMYGDGTETQYF.

This rearrangement joins TRBV19 to TRBJ1-2; 9 bases agree with TRBD1. The CDR3 has 14 residues. Germline V gene sequence: CDR1 LNHDA, CDR2 SQIVND (reference sequence). Trimming cost V 7 bases and J 5 bases; bases outside gene matches: 8. CDR3 DNA sequence: TGTGCCAGTACCATACCCGGGACAGGGTATGGCTACACCTTC. Its protein is CASTIPGTGYGYTF.

V and J are TRBV28 and TRBJ1-1, with D possibly matching TRBD1 (6 bases). This CDR3 has 17 residues. CDR1 is MDHEN and CDR2 is SYDVKM in the germline V gene. The CDR3 sequence: CGRLRTALSEGNTEAFF. The CDR3 DNA is TGTGGCCGACTTAGGACAGCATTAAGTGAAGGGAACACTGAAGCTTTCTTT.

The chain recombines TRBV11-2 with TRBJ2-3, with TRBD2 as a possible D gene (5 bases). V lost 2 bases to trimming and J lost 4 bases, with 10 bases between them. The CDR3 sequence is 14 residues long. The germline V gene encodes CDR1 SGHAT and CDR2 FQNNGV. The CDR3 is CASSLRRDPDTQYF. The CDR3 DNA reads TGTGCCAGCAGCTTACGCCGGGATCCAGATACGCAGTATTTT.

The chain uses TRBV4-1 and TRBJ1-5, with D possibly being TRBD1 (6 bases). The CDR3 covers 14 residues. The V end lost 1 base, the J end lost 6 bases, and 10 bases lay between the germline ends. Germline-derived CDR1 and CDR2 are MGHRA and YSYEKL. This CDR3 is CASSQVGGPQPQHF. The CDR3 region has the DNA TGCGCCAGCAGCCAAGTTGGGGGGCCTCAGCCCCAGCATTTT.

The chain recombines TRBV5-6 with TRBJ2-7; 12 bases align to TRBD1. CDR3 length equals 17 residues. With 3 bases clipped from V and 5 bases from J, the junction kept 12 bases outside the gene matches. Looked up from germline, CDR1 is SGHDT and CDR2 is YYEEEE. The CDR3 DNA sequence: TGTGCCAGCAGCTCGGGACAGGGGGCGCTCAGTAAGGACGAGCAGTACTTC. Translated, it gives CASSSGQGALSKDEQYF.

This clone was found a few times. The V and J genes are TRBV6-4 and TRBJ2-3, with 12 bases matching TRBD2. There are 17 residues in the CDR3. V lost 3 bases and J lost 1; bases outside the gene matches: 5. Germline loops: CDR1 MRHNA, CDR2 SNTAGT. The CDR3 protein is CASSELAGGQGTDTQYF. The CDR3 DNA is TGTGCCAGCAGTGAACTAGCGGGGGGTCAGGGCACAGATACGCAGTATTTT.

This clone was observed a single time. The chain links TRBV2 to TRBJ1-5, with a possible D match to TRBD1 (6 bases). CDR3 size: 15 residues. CDR1 is SNHLY, CDR2 FYNNEI, per germline. Deletions cut 1 base from V and 4 bases from J, with 11 bases between. The CDR3 loop reads CASSEVHQGNQPQHF. CDR3 sequence (DNA): TGTGCCAGCAGTGAAGTACACCAGGGGAATCAGCCCCAGCATTTT. The full variable domain, completed using reference TRBV2 and TRBJ1-5, is EPEVTQTPSHQVTQMGQEVILRCVPISNHLYFYWYRQILGQKVEFLVSFYNNEISEKSEIFDDQFSVERPDGSNFTLKIRSTKLEDSAMYFCASSEVHQGNQPQHFGDGTRLSIL.

This clone was recorded a few times. The rearrangement links TRBV7-2 to TRBJ2-3; D unclear. Trimming removed 5 bases from V and 6 bases from J, with 9 bases in between. CDR1 and CDR2 (germline): SGHTA, FQGNSA. The length of the CDR3 is 12 residues. The CDR3 DNA reads as TGTGCCAGCAGCCCTAACACGGATACGCAGTATTTT. Protein product: CASSPNTDTQYF.

The genes are TRBV18 and TRBJ2-4; TRBD2 matches at 8 bases. This CDR3 is 16 amino acids long. Germline CDR1 KGHSH, CDR2 LQKENI. The V and J ends lost 6 bases and 6 bases, in that order; junction bases with no gene match: 13. CDR3 in DNA: TGTGCCAGCTCGACCGAGTTGGGCAGCGGGGGAAACATTCAGTACTTC. This gives the protein CASSTELGSGGNIQYF.

The chain combines TRBV5-1 with TRBJ1-1; 8 bases fit TRBD1. The junction had 10 bases not matched to a gene; V was cut back by 3 bases and J by 6 bases. Germline V gives CDR1 SGHRS, CDR2 YFSETQ. There are 15 residues in the CDR3. The CDR3 region has the DNA TGCGCCAGCAGCTCCCGACCGGGACAGGACGCTGAAGCTTTCTTT. This codes for CASSSRPGQDAEAFF.

V and J are TRBV10-3 and TRBJ2-1, with 7 bases lining up with TRBD2. V was pared by 0 bases and J by 2 bases, with 10 bases of the junction left unmatched. Germline V gene lookup returns CDR1 ENHRY and CDR2 SYGVKD. The CDR3 is 18 amino acids. CDR3: CAISESSDLAEAYNEQFF. The CDR3 region has the DNA TGTGCCATCAGTGAGTCCAGTGATCTAGCGGAAGCCTACAATGAGCAGTTCTTC.

V and J are TRBV10-3 and TRBJ2-1, with 8 bases that match TRBD2. Per germline, CDR1 ENHRY and CDR2 SYGVKD. There are 18 residues in the CDR3. The ends lost 3 bases at V and 0 bases at J; junction bases unmatched: 10. CDR3 region: CAISERLTSETSYNEQFF. CDR3 in DNA: TGTGCCATCAGTGAAAGGTTGACTAGCGAAACCTCCTACAATGAGCAGTTCTTC.

In this sample, this clone turned up once. This chain connects TRBV4-3 to TRBJ2-7; D unclear. CDR3 length: 15 residues. Germline CDR1 LGHNA, CDR2 YSLEER. V was cut by 0 bases and J by 0 bases, with 9 bases left in between. The CDR3 loop reads CASSQDSSLSYEQYF. The CDR3, as DNA: TGCGCCAGCAGCCAAGATTCGAGCCTCTCCTACGAGCAGTACTTC.